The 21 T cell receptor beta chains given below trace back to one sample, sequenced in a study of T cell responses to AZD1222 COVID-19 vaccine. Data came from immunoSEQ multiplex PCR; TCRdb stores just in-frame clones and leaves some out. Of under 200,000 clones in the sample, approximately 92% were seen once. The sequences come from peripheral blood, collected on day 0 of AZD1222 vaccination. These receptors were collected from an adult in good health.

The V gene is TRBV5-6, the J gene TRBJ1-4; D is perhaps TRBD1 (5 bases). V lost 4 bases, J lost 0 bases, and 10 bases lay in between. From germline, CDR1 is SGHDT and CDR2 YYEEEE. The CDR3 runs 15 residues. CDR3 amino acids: CASSKGSSTNEKLFF. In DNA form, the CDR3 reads TGTGCCAGCAGCAAGGGGTCATCAACTAATGAAAAACTGTTTTTT. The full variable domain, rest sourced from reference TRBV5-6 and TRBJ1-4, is DAGVTQSPTHLIKTRGQQVTLRCSPKSGHDTVSWYQQALGQGPQFIFQYYEEEERQRGNFPDRFSGHQFPNYSSELNVNALLLGDSALYLCASSKGSSTNEKLFFGSGTQLSVL.

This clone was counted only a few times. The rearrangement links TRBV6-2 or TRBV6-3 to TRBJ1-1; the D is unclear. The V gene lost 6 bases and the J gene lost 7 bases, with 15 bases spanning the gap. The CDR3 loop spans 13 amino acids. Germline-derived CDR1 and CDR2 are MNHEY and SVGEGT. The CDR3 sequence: CASSLGRTLEAFF. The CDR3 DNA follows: TGTGCCAGCAGCTTAGGACGGACTCTTGAAGCTTTCTTT.

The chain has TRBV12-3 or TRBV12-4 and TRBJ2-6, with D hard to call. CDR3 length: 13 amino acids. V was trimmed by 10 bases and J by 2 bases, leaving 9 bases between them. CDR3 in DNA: TGTGCCACCGGAAGGACTGGGGCCAACGTCCTGACTTTC. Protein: CATGRTGANVLTF.

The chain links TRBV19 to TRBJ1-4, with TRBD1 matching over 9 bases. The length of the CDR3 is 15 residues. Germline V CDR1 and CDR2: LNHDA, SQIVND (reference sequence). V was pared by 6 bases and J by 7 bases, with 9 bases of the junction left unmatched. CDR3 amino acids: CASSNTGGALEKLFF. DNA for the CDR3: TGTGCCAGTAGCAACACAGGGGGCGCGCTTGAAAAACTGTTTTTT.

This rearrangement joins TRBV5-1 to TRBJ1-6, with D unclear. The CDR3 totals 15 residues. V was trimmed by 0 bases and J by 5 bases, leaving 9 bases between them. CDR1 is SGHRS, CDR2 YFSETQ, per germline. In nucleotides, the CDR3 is TGCGCCAGCAGCTTGGGACAAGCGGATAATTCACCCCTCCACTTT. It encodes CASSLGQADNSPLHF.

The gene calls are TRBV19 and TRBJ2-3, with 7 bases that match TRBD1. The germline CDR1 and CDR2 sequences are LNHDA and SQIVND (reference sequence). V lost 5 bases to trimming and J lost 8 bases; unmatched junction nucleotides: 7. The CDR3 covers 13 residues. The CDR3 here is CASSDSRQGTQYF. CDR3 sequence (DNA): TGTGCCAGTAGTGACTCCCGACAGGGTACGCAGTATTTT.

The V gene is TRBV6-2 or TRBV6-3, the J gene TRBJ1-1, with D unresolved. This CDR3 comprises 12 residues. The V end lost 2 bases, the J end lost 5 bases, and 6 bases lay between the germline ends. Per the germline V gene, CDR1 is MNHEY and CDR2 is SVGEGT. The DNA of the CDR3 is TGTGCCAGCAGTTACGGGTTAACTGAAGCTTTCTTT. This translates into CASSYGLTEAFF.

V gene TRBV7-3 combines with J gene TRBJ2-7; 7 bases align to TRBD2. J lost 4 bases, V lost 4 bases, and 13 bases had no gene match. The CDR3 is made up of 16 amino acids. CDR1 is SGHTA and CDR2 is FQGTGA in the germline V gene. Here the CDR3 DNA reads TGTGCCAGCAGCTCACAAGGGCCCAGCGGGGTGTACGAGCAGTACTTC. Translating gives CASSSQGPSGVYEQYF.

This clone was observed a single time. This CDR3 reads CASSLAGLVSGGYTF. The CDR3 region has the DNA TGTGCCAGCAGCTTGGCAGGCCTTGTGTCCGGCGGCTACACCTTC. The J gene is TRBJ1-2, the V gene TRBV5-6, with D unresolved. V was pared by 0 bases and J by 8 bases, with 17 bases between. The V gene's germline CDR1 is SGHDT and CDR2 YYEEEE. The CDR3 sequence is 15 residues long.

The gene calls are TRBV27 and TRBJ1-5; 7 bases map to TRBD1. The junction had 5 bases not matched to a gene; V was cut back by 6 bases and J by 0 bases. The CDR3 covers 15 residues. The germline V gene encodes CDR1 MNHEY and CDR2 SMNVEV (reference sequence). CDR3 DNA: TGTGCCAGCAGACCGACAGGGCCTAGCAATCAGCCCCAGCATTTT. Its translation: CASRPTGPSNQPQHF.

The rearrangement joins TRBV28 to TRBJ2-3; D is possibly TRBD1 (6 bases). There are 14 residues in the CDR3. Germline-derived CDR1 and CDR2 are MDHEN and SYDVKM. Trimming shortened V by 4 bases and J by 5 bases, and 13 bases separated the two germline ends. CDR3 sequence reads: CASSWSGTRDTQYF. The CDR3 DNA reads TGTGCCAGCAGTTGGTCCGGGACACGAGATACGCAGTATTTT.

The CDR3 protein is CAWSTGNYGYTF. CDR3 nucleotides: TGTGCCTGGAGTACAGGGAACTATGGCTACACCTTC. The gene calls are TRBV30 and TRBJ1-2; tentative D call: TRBD1 (6 bases). The CDR3 loop spans 12 amino acids. Germline V lookup: CDR1 GTSNPN, CDR2 SVGIG (reference sequence). V lost 2 bases and J 2 bases, leaving 6 bases between the germline ends.

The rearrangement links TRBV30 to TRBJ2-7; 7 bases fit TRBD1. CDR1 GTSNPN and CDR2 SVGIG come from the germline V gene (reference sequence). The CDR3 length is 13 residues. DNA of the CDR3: TGTGCTACAAGGGGGACAGCCTCCTACGAGCAGTACTTC. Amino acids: CATRGTASYEQYF.

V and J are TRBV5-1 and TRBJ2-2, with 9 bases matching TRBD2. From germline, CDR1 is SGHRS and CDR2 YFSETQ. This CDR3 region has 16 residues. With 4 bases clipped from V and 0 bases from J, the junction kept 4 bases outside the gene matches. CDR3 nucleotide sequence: TGCGCCAGCAGCCCGCGGACTAGCGCGAACACCGGGGAGCTGTTTTTT. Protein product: CASSPRTSANTGELFF.

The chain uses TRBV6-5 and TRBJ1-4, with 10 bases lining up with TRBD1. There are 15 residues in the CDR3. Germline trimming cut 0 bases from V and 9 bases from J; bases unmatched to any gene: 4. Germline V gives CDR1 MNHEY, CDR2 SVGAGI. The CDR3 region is CASSYSDRGWKKLFF. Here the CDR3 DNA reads TGTGCCAGCAGTTACTCGGACAGGGGGTGGAAAAAACTGTTTTTT.

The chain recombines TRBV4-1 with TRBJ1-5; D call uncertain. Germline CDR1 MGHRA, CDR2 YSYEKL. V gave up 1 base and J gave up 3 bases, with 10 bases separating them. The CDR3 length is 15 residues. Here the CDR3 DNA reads TGCGCCAGCAGCCAAGGTCGGGCAGTCAATCAGCCCCAGCATTTT. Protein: CASSQGRAVNQPQHF.

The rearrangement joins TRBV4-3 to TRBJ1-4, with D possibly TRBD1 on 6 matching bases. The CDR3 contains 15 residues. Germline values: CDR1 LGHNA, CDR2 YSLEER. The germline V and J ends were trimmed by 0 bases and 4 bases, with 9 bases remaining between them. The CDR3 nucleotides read TGCGCCAGCAGCCAAGAAGGGGGAGTTAATGAAAAACTGTTTTTT. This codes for CASSQEGGVNEKLFF.

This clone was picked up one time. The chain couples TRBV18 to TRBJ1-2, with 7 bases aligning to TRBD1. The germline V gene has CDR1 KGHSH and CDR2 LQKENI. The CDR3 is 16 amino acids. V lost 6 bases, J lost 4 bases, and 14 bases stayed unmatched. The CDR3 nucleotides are TGTGCCAGCTCCCCGGGACAGATGGCTGGGGCCTATGGCTACACCTTC. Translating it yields CASSPGQMAGAYGYTF.

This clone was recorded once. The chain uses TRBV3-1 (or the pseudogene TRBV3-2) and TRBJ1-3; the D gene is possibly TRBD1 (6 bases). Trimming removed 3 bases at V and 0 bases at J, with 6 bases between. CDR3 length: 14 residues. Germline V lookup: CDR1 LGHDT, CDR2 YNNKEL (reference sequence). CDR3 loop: CASSQGASGNTIYF. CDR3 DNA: TGTGCCAGCAGCCAGGGGGCCTCTGGAAACACCATATATTTT.

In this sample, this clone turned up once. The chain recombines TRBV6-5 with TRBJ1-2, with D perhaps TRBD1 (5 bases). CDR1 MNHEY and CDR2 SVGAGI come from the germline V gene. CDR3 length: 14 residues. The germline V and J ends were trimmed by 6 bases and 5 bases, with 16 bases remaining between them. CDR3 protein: CASSRGRTNYGYTF. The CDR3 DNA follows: TGTGCCAGCAGCCGGGGTAGGACAAATTATGGCTACACCTTC.

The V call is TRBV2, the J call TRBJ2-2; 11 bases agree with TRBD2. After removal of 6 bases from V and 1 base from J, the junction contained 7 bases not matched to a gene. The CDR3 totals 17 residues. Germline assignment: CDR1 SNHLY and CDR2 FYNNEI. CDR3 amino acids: CASRYTSGGRNTGELFF. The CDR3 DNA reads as TGTGCCAGCAGATACACTAGCGGGGGCCGGAACACCGGGGAGCTGTTTTTT.